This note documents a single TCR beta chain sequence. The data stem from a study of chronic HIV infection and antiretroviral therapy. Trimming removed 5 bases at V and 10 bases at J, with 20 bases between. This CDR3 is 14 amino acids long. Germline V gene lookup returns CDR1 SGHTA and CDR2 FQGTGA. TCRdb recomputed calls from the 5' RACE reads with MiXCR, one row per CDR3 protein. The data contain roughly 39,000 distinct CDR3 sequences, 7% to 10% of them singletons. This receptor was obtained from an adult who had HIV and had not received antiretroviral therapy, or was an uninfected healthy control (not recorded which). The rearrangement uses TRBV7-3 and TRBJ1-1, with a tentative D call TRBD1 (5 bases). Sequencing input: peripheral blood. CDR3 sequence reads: CASSPSRGLGGAFF. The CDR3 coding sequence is TGTGCCAGCAGCCCATCTAGGGGTCTCGGGGGAGCTTTCTTT.